This record covers a single TCR beta chain. The data derive from a study of blood T cell repertoires in COVID-19. Under the authors' procedure: How many nucleated cells were present was estimated from reference gene primer amplification. Clones were sequenced by immunoSEQ multiplex PCR, and TCRdb holds only the in-frame ones, with some missing. V, J and clone size are taken as reported in that table, and D and trimming were inferred from the DNA itself. Of 470,000 or so clones listed, about 85% were seen once; the top ten hold 1.5% to 2%. With V trimmed by 4 bases and J by 0 bases, 3 bases remained unmatched. Germline lookup yields CDR1 LNHNV and CDR2 YYDKDF (reference sequence). This CDR3 has 16 residues.

Sequencing used PBMCs or T cells enriched from blood (not recorded which). The TCR originated in a woman in her late teens or twenties with acute COVID-19. The chain is built from TRBV15 and TRBJ1-4, with 9 positions matching TRBD1. The CDR3 nucleotides read TGTGCCACCAGCAATAACAGGGGGCCAACTAATGAAAAACTGTTTTTT. The encoded protein is CATSNNRGPTNEKLFF. Supplemented by reference TRBV15 and TRBJ1-4, the full variable domain reads DAMVIQNPRYQVTQFGKPVTLSCSQTLNHNVMYWYQQKSSQAPKLLFHYYDKDFNNEADTPDNFQSRRPNTSFCFLDIRSPGLGDTAMYLCATSNNRGPTNEKLFFGSGTQLSVL.